This T cell receptor (beta chain) was sequenced in a study of T cells expressing NK-cell markers. Reanalyzing the 5' RACE reads, TCRdb keeps one entry per CDR3 protein, without DNA. Its listing shows 500,000 to 700,000 distinct CDR3 sequences. This TCR derives from a man between 18 and 35 years old in good health. Sequences were obtained from blood T cells: a sorted CD56 or NKG2C T cell subset, CD4+ or CD8+ T cells, or bulk PBMC T cells (not recorded which).

This CDR3 is CASGLLGGRIWSEQYF. The V call is TRBV12-5, the J call TRBJ2-7; the TCRdb call, TRBD1, lacks DNA for checking. CDR1 is LGHNT, CDR2 FRNRAP, per germline. CDR3 length: 16 residues.